In this sample, the clone carrying this TCR beta chain is medium-sized (0.01 to 0.1%). The antigen is unknown. This same CDR3 is encoded by further DNA sequences in the sample. The sample's time point: baseline, week 1 (first vaccination visit). Treatment described: pre-vaccination baseline after standard-of-care therapy. Diagnosis in the donors showed new WHO grade 3 or 4 astrocytomas that were IDH1-mutant and ATRX-lost. These data come from a study of a mutant IDH1 vaccine in newly diagnosed glioma. Study-wide points: Evidence of vaccine-induced immune responses was documented in approximately 93% of patients.

The assay was immunoSEQ multiplex PCR, and TCRdb's table has in-frame clones only and misses some. The sample includes some 68,000 clones, approximately 79% seen only once; the top ten take roughly 8%. The CDR3 sequence is 13 residues long. Germline lookup yields CDR1 MNHEY and CDR2 SVGAGI. Trimming cost V 2 bases and J 4 bases, with 6 bases left between them. The sequence was collected from a man aged 45-65 years with glioma. V usage is TRBV6-5 and J usage is TRBJ1-5; D unclear. Sequences were derived from PBMCs, sampled from a glioma patient treated with radiotherapy, temozolomide or both. The CDR3 bases are TGTGCCAGCAGTTACGGCGGGAATCAGCCCCAGCATTTT. Amino acid sequence: CASSYGGNQPQHF.